This T cell receptor beta chain was captured by sequencing in a study of blood T cell repertoires in COVID-19. Study at large: Both acute and convalescent COVID-19 samples were obtained from the United States, Italy and Spain. PBMCs, B-cell-depleted T cells, or T cells were the source of the cDNA or gDNA that made up the material.

V lost 0 bases and J lost 7, with 13 bases in between. Germline loops: CDR1 SGHNT, CDR2 YYREEE (reference sequence). The CDR3 consists of 14 residues. Authors' processing steps: From reference gene primer amplification, estimates of nucleated cell counts were derived. Sequencing used immunoSEQ multiplex PCR; TCRdb keeps in-frame clones, though not all of them. V, J and clone size were drawn from that table, and D and trimming were deduced from the DNA. The table has over 200,000 clones, approximately 91% seen once; the top ten hold roughly 6%. The chain is built from TRBV5-4 and TRBJ1-2, with D tentatively TRBD1 (6 bases). The sequence was collected from a man aged 60 to 69 who had recovered from COVID-19. Sequencing was performed on peripheral blood. In DNA, the CDR3 is TGTGCCAGCAGCTTGGCGGACAGCCCTATTGGCTACACCTTC. Protein sequence: CASSLADSPIGYTF. The complete variable domain, with remaining parts taken from reference TRBV5-4 and TRBJ1-2, reads ETGVTQSPTHLIKTRGQQVTLRCSSQSGHNTVSWYQQALGQGPQFIFQYYREEENGRGNFPPRFSGLQFPNYSSELNVNALELDDSALYLCASSLADSPIGYTFGSGTRLTVV.